These 28 T cell receptor beta chains were all obtained from the same sample, sequenced in a study of control samples from healthy donors and cancer patients. The repertoire was sequenced with immunoSEQ multiplex PCR; TCRdb's copy has only in-frame clones and lacks some. The top ten clones hold around 1.3% of a sample with roughly 180,000 clones, around 94% of them seen once. Sample: blood. Receptor source: a woman aged 18-35 years in good health.

This clone was counted once. The chain is built from TRBV6-2 or TRBV6-3 and TRBJ1-1; 8 nucleotides match TRBD1. The CDR3 is made up of 16 amino acids. V lost 5 bases to trimming and J lost 1 base; unmatched junction nucleotides: 9. CDR1 is MNHEY and CDR2 is SVGEGT in the germline V gene. The CDR3 DNA follows: TGTGCCAGCAGTCCCAGTCCCGGGACAGGGAACACTGAAGCTTTCTTT. This translates into CASSPSPGTGNTEAFF.

The chain joins TRBV9 to TRBJ2-3, with 8 bases matching TRBD1. The junction had 3 bases not matched to a gene; V was cut back by 2 bases and J by 1 base. The germline gives CDR1 SGDLS, CDR2 YYNGEE. The CDR3 length is 15 residues. The CDR3 sequence is CASSVTGAGTDTQYF. For the CDR3, the DNA is TGTGCCAGCAGCGTGACAGGGGCAGGCACAGATACGCAGTATTTT. The full variable domain, completed using reference TRBV9 and TRBJ2-3, is DSGVTQTPKHLITATGQRVTLRCSPRSGDLSVYWYQQSLDQGLQFLIQYYNGEERAKGNILERFSAQQFPDLHSELNLSSLELGDSALYFCASSVTGAGTDTQYFGPGTRLTVL.

This sequence joins TRBV7-3 and TRBJ2-7, with 8 bases identical to TRBD1. Germline CDR1 and CDR2: SGHTA and FQGTGA. V lost 2 bases and J lost 4; bases outside the gene matches: 7. CDR3 length equals 15 residues. CDR3 coding DNA: TGTGCCAGCAGCTTATCCCAGGGGGCTACGTACGAGCAGTACTTC. Protein: CASSLSQGATYEQYF.

V usage is TRBV5-6 and J usage is TRBJ1-2; D unresolved. This CDR3 spans 13 amino acids. The germline V gene has CDR1 SGHDT and CDR2 YYEEEE. Trimming stripped 2 bases from V and 8 bases from J, with 13 bases between. In DNA, the CDR3 is TGTGCCAGCAGCTTAATCTCGACTGGGGGCTACACCTTC. It encodes CASSLISTGGYTF.

This clone was observed a single time. A clone one base away is much larger, so this may be a read error. The CDR3 loop reads CASSQDGQPQHF. The CDR3 bases are TGTGCCAGCAGCCAAGATGGTCAGCCCCAGCATTTT. This sequence joins TRBV3-1 (or the pseudogene TRBV3-2) and TRBJ1-5; D gene ambiguous. V lost 0 bases to trimming and J lost 6 bases, with 3 bases between them. In germline, CDR1 is LGHDT, CDR2 YNNKEL (reference sequence). The CDR3 totals 12 residues.

The chain uses TRBV19 and TRBJ2-3; D not resolved. With 4 bases removed from V and 0 bases from J, the gap between germline ends came to 8 bases. This CDR3 contains 14 residues. Germline loops: CDR1 LNHDA, CDR2 SQIVND (reference sequence). The CDR3 protein is CASSKQTSTDTQYF. The CDR3 coding sequence is TGTGCCAGTAGTAAACAGACTAGCACAGATACGCAGTATTTT.

The chain combines TRBV19 with TRBJ2-7; D is undetermined. The length of the CDR3 is 15 residues. V gave up 4 bases and J gave up 2 bases, with 15 bases separating them. The germline gives CDR1 LNHDA, CDR2 SQIVND (reference sequence). The CDR3 sequence: CASSTPGLRAYEQYF. Here the CDR3 DNA reads TGTGCCAGTAGTACTCCCGGGTTAAGGGCCTACGAGCAGTACTTC.

This chain links TRBV25-1 with TRBJ2-3; 9 bases agree with TRBD2. The CDR3 sequence is 12 residues long. Germline V gives CDR1 MGHDK, CDR2 SYGVNS. J was trimmed by 13 bases and V by 4 bases; bases with no gene match: 6. Written as DNA, the CDR3 is TGTGCCAGCAGTGCCTACGGGACTAGCAAGTATTTT. It codes for CASSAYGTSKYF.

The rearrangement links TRBV5-1 to TRBJ2-2, with a possible D match to TRBD1 (6 bases). V was shortened by 5 bases and J by 6 bases, with 14 bases between the two germline ends. Germline V gene sequence: CDR1 SGHRS, CDR2 YFSETQ. The CDR3 consists of 14 residues. CDR3 region: CASRPRGSSGELFF. The CDR3 nucleotides are TGCGCCAGCAGACCCAGGGGCAGCTCCGGGGAGCTGTTTTTT.

J is TRBJ1-1 and V is TRBV18; 7 bases are shared with TRBD1. The CDR3 loop spans 14 amino acids. V gave up 5 bases and J gave up 3 bases; unmatched junction bases: 6. Germline lookup yields CDR1 KGHSH and CDR2 LQKENI. The CDR3 bases are TGTGCCAGCTCAATGACAGGGAGGGACACTGAAGCTTTCTTT. Translating gives CASSMTGRDTEAFF.

There are a few counts of this clone. The J gene is TRBJ1-3, the V gene TRBV4-1; tentative D call: TRBD1 (5 bases). V lost 5 bases, J lost 4 bases, and 18 bases lay in between. The CDR3 runs 16 residues. Germline assignment: CDR1 MGHRA and CDR2 YSYEKL. Here the CDR3 DNA reads TGCGCCAGCAGCGGCGGGGCACAAAGTCGAGGAAACACCATATATTTT. Residues: CASSGGAQSRGNTIYF.

The chain joins TRBV28 to TRBJ2-1; 9 positions match TRBD2. From germline, CDR1 is MDHEN and CDR2 SYDVKM. V shed 6 bases, J shed 2 bases, and the junction held 8 bases outside the gene matches. The CDR3 is made up of 16 amino acids. CDR3: CASSQGLANPYNEQFF. CDR3 in DNA: TGTGCCAGCAGCCAAGGACTAGCGAACCCCTACAATGAGCAGTTCTTC.

The chain links TRBV2 to TRBJ2-3, with a possible D match to TRBD2 (6 bases). The CDR3 covers 14 residues. The germline gives CDR1 SNHLY, CDR2 FYNNEI. V was trimmed by 4 bases and J by 1 base, leaving 9 bases between them. CDR3 loop: CASSVEGRTDTQYF. Here the CDR3 DNA reads TGTGCCAGCAGTGTGGAGGGGCGCACAGATACGCAGTATTTT.

This rearrangement joins TRBV10-1 to TRBJ2-5, with 7 bases lining up with TRBD2. The V segment lost 5 bases and the J segment 3 bases; nucleotides outside the gene matches: 12. The CDR3 runs to 16 residues. Germline V lookup: CDR1 WNHNN, CDR2 SYGVQD (reference sequence). The CDR3 DNA follows: TGCGCCAGCAGTTTATCGCGGGGGAGTGGGAAAGAGACCCAGTACTTC. Translated, it gives CASSLSRGSGKETQYF.

The chain is built from TRBV6-5 and TRBJ2-5, with TRBD2 matching 10 bases. This CDR3 has 16 residues. Per germline, CDR1 MNHEY and CDR2 SVGAGI. Trimming at V came to 4 bases and at J to 4 bases, leaving 9 bases not matched to a gene. CDR3 sequence: CASSSAAGGPRETQYF. CDR3 in DNA: TGTGCCAGCAGTTCGGCAGCGGGAGGGCCAAGAGAGACCCAGTACTTC.

The V gene is TRBV13, the J gene TRBJ1-1, with D uncertain. Germline V gene lookup returns CDR1 PRHDT and CDR2 FYEKMQ (reference sequence). The CDR3 is 12 amino acids. V lost 3 bases and J 1 base, leaving 3 bases between the germline ends. DNA of the CDR3: TGTGCCAGCAGCTTCAAGAACACTGAAGCTTTCTTT. It yields the protein CASSFKNTEAFF.

This chain connects TRBV2 to TRBJ1-4; D gene uncertain. The CDR3 extends over 14 amino acids. V was clipped by 7 bases and J by 4 bases, with 13 bases between them. Germline loops: CDR1 SNHLY, CDR2 FYNNEI. CDR3: CASTDGVLNEKLFF. The CDR3 bases are TGTGCCAGCACTGACGGGGTACTTAATGAAAAACTGTTTTTT.

The chain recombines TRBV3-1 (or the pseudogene TRBV3-2) with TRBJ1-3; the D gene is possibly TRBD1 (6 bases). Trimming pared 4 bases from V and 4 bases from J, leaving 23 bases between. Germline values: CDR1 LGHDT, CDR2 YNNKEL (reference sequence). The CDR3 is 18 residues long. The CDR3 here is CASSLPLYSTGSGNTIYF. The CDR3, as DNA: TGTGCCAGCAGCCTCCCTCTTTACTCGACAGGCTCGGGAAACACCATATATTTT.

The chain combines TRBV11-2 with TRBJ2-2; the match to TRBD2 covers 9 bases. This CDR3 comprises 17 residues. The J segment lost 5 bases and the V segment lost 2 bases, leaving 9 bases of the junction unmatched. Germline CDR1 SGHAT, CDR2 FQNNGV. The CDR3 DNA reads as TGTGCCAGCAGCTTACTCGCAGCGGGAGGTCGGACCGGGGAGCTGTTTTTT. Translated: CASSLLAAGGRTGELFF.

The rearrangement links TRBV11-2 to TRBJ1-1, with 7 positions matching TRBD1. Germline V gene sequence: CDR1 SGHAT, CDR2 FQNNGV. Trimming took 5 bases from V and 1 from J; bases not matched to a gene: 4. The CDR3 consists of 14 residues. This chain's CDR3 is CASSPGTANTEAFF. The CDR3 DNA is TGTGCCAGCAGCCCCGGGACAGCGAACACTGAAGCTTTCTTT.

This chain links TRBV7-2 with TRBJ1-3; no clear D. CDR3 size: 13 residues. Trimming shortened V by 1 base and J by 6 bases, and 7 bases separated the two germline ends. The germline V gene encodes CDR1 SGHTA and CDR2 FQGNSA. The CDR3 region is CASSLVAENTIYF. CDR3 bases: TGTGCCAGCAGCTTAGTAGCGGAAAACACCATATATTTT.

This chain links TRBV29-1 with TRBJ1-2; D unclear. Between the trimmed V and J ends, which lost 6 bases and 2 bases, there was a span of 13 bases. The CDR3 length is 13 residues. Germline loops: CDR1 SQVTM, CDR2 ANQGSEA. The CDR3 loop reads CSVVQSANYGYTF. The CDR3, as DNA: TGCAGCGTGGTACAGTCGGCCAACTATGGCTACACCTTC.

The chain employs TRBV7-2 and TRBJ1-1, with 10 positions matching TRBD1. Trimming removed 8 bases from V and 1 base from J; junction bases left unmatched: 16. The CDR3 loop spans 18 amino acids. CDR1 and CDR2 (germline): SGHTA, FQGNSA. This CDR3 reads CASDLLGTGAYANTEAFF. CDR3 nucleotides: TGTGCCAGCGACCTTTTGGGGACAGGGGCATATGCGAACACTGAAGCTTTCTTT. The entire variable domain, with the rest obtained from reference TRBV7-2 and TRBJ1-1, is as follows: GAGVSQSPSNKVTEKGKDVELRCDPISGHTALYWYRQSLGQGLEFLIYFQGNSAPDKSGLPSDRFSAERTGGSVSTLTIQRTQQEDSAVYLCASDLLGTGAYANTEAFFGQGTRLTVV.

The chain combines TRBV5-5 with TRBJ1-2; D unclear. V lost 2 bases, J lost 3 bases, and 11 bases lay in between. The CDR3 length is 14 residues. The V gene's germline CDR1 is SGHKS and CDR2 YYEKEE (reference sequence). CDR3 sequence: CASSLLLGDYGYTF. CDR3 nucleotides: TGTGCCAGCAGCTTATTACTTGGGGACTATGGCTACACCTTC.

The chain has TRBV18 and TRBJ1-4; TRBD1 is a possible D gene (6 bases). This CDR3 contains 17 residues. Germline V gene data show CDR1 as KGHSH and CDR2 as LQKENI. V lost 1 base, J lost 12 bases, and 24 bases lay in between. The CDR3: CASSPQGVGSGVSELFF. The CDR3 DNA is TGTGCCAGCTCACCACAGGGGGTAGGATCAGGCGTGAGTGAACTGTTTTTT.

V and J are TRBV7-6 and TRBJ2-1, with D unresolved. V was shortened by 1 base and J by 9 bases, with 10 bases between the two germline ends. Germline V lookup: CDR1 SGHVS, CDR2 FNYEAQ. The CDR3 is made up of 13 amino acids. The CDR3 region has the DNA TGTGCCAGCAGCTTAGGACCCCCTGGTGAGCAGTTCTTC. Its protein is CASSLGPPGEQFF.

This clone was seen more than once but under ten times. The chain is built from TRBV11-1 and TRBJ1-2; 9 positions match TRBD1. V lost 5 bases, J lost 6 bases, and 7 bases stayed unmatched. The CDR3 is 14 residues long. Germline V gene sequence: CDR1 SGHAT, CDR2 FQDESV (reference sequence). CDR3 residues: CASSTGQGRNGYTF. Here the CDR3 DNA reads TGTGCCAGCAGCACCGGACAGGGGCGCAATGGCTACACCTTC.

The CDR3 loop reads CASSPALRGANYGYTF. The CDR3 nucleotides are TGTGCCAGCTCACCCGCCCTCCGAGGAGCTAACTATGGCTACACCTTC. This chain uses TRBV18 with TRBJ1-2; D is ambiguous. The CDR3 extends over 16 amino acids. Trimming stripped 3 bases from V and 0 bases from J, with 14 bases between. The V gene's germline CDR1 is KGHSH and CDR2 LQKENI.